The rows below give T cell receptor beta chains drawn from one sample of a study of T-cell reconstitution after alpha-beta-depleted transplantation in children. TCRdb re-called the PCR reads through MiXCR, storing one row per CDR3 protein. The top ten clones hold 2.2% of a sample with hundreds of thousands of distinct CDR3 sequences, roughly 13% of them seen once. This specimen consisted of PBMCs, mostly from graft donor cells, obtained 360 days after TCRalphabeta/CD19-depleted stem cell transplant. The origin of the receptors is a male patient younger than 18 who had a stem cell transplant for acute myeloid leukemia, so the T cells may come from the graft donor. Both conserved end residues are part of each CDR3. D genes are given only for firm matches. The size of a clone is reported for some rows only, either as once, few or many, or as a class for expanded clones.

size	V	D	CDR3
once	TRBV2	TRBD1	CASCLAIVGRTGSSYEQYF
many	TRBV6-2/TRBV6-3	NA	CASRAESSYNEQFF
NA	TRBV9	NA	CASSPTLSRVTGELFF
NA	TRBV6-4	NA	CASSTEGGLPNEQFF
few	TRBV5-1	NA	CASTPLRGGLNEQFF
few	TRBV18	TRBD2	CASSPGTSGSKQYF
NA	TRBV9	TRBD2	CASSPGTSGMGLGEAGELFF
few	TRBV28	TRBD2	CASSSRTSGRDEQYF
few	TRBV14	NA	CASSQSGAVHEQYF
few	TRBV18	NA	CASDIGNYNEQFF
few	TRBV5-5	TRBD2	CASSIRGGSKFYNEQFF
few	TRBV20-1	TRBD2	CSASGRVFEQYF
few	TRBV5-1	NA	CASSRDQLKEQYF